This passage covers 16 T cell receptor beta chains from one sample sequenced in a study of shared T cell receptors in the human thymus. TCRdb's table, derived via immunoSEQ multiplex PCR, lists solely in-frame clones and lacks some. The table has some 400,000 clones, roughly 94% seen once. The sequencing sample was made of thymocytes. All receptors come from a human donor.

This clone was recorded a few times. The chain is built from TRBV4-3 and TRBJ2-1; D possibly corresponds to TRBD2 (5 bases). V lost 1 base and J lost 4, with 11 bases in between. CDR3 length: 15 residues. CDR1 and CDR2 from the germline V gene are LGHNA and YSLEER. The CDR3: CASSQVSGTYNEQFF. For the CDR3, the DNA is TGCGCCAGCAGCCAAGTGTCGGGAACTTACAATGAGCAGTTCTTC.

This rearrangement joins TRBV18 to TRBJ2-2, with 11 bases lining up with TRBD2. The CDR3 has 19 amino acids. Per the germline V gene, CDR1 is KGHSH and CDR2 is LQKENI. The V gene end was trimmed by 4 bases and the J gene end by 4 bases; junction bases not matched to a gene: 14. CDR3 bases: TGTGCCAGCTCACTACTGAAATTAGCGGGAGGGCCGCCCACCGGGGAGCTGTTTTTT. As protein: CASSLLKLAGGPPTGELFF.

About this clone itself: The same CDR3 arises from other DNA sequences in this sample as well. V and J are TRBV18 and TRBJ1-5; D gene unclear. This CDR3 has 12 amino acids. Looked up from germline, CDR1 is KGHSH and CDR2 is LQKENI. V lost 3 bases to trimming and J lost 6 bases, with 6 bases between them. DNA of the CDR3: TGTGCCAGCTCACCGGACGGTCAGCCCCAGCATTTT. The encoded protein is CASSPDGQPQHF.

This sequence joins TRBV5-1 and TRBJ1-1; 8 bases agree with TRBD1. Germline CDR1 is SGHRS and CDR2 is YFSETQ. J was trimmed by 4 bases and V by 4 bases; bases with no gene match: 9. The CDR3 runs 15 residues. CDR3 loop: CASSPRTGKGTEAFF. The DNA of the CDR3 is TGCGCCAGCAGCCCCAGGACAGGGAAGGGCACTGAAGCTTTCTTT.

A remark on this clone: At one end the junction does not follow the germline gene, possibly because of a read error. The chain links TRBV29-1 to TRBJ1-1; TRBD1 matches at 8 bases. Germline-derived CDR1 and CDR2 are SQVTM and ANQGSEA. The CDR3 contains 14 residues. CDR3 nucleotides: TGCAGTGTTGGGGACAGGAGGTTTGACACTGAAGCTTTCTTT. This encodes CSVGDRRFDTEAFF.

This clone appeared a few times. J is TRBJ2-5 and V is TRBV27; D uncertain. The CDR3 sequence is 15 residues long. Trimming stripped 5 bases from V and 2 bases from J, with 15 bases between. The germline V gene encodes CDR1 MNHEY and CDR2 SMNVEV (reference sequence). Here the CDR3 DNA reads TGTGCCAGCAGTCCAGCCAAGTCAGAACAAGAGACCCAGTACTTC. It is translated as CASSPAKSEQETQYF.

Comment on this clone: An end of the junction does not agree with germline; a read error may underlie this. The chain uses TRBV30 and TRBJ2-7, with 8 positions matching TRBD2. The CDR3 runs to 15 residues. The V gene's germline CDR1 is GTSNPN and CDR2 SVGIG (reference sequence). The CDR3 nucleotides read TGTGCCTGGAGTACTACCGGGACTAGATCCTCCGAGCAGTACTTC. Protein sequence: CAWSTTGTRSSEQYF.

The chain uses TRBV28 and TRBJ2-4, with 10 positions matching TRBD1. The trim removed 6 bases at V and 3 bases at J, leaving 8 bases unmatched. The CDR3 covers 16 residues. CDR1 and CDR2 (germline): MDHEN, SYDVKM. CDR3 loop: CASSPDRGLLKNIQYF. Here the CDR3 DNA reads TGTGCCAGCAGCCCAGACAGGGGGCTTCTCAAAAACATTCAGTACTTC.

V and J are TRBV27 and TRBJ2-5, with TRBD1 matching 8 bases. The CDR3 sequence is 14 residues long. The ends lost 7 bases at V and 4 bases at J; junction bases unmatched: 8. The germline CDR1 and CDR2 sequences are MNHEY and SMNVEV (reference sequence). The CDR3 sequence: CASMSGTGLETQYF. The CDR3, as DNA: TGTGCCAGCATGTCCGGGACAGGTCTAGAGACCCAGTACTTC.

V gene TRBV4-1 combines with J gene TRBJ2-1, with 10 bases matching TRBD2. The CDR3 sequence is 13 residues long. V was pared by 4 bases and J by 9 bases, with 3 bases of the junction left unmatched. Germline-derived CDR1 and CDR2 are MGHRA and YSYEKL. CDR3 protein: CASSLAGGGEQFF. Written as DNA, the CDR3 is TGCGCCAGCAGCCTAGCGGGAGGTGGTGAGCAGTTCTTC.

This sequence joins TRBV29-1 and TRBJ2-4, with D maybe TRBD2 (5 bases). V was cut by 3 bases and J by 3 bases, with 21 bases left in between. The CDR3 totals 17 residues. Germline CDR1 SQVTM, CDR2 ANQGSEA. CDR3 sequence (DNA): TGCAGCGTTGATAGTGGGTGGGTAGCGAGGGACAAAAACATTCAGTACTTC. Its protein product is CSVDSGWVARDKNIQYF.

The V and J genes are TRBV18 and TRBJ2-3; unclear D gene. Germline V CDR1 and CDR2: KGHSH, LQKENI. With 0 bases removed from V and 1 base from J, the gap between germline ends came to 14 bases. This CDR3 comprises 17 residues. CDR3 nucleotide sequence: TGTGCCAGCTCACCACCGCGACCGAGGCGGTGCACAGATACGCAGTATTTT. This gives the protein CASSPPRPRRCTDTQYF.

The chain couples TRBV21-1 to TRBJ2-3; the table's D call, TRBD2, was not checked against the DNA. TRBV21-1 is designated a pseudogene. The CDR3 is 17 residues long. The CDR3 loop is CASGGRGTSGKPRGQYF. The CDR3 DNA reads TGTGCCAGCGGTGGACGTGGGACTAGCGGGAAACCCCGCGGGCAGTATTTT.

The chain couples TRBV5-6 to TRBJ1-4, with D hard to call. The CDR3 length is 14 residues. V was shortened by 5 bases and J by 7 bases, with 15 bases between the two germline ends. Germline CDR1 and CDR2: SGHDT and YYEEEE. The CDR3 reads CASRGREGGEKLFF. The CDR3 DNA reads TGTGCCAGCAGGGGGAGAGAGGGAGGTGAAAAACTGTTTTTT. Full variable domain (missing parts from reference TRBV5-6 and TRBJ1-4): DAGVTQSPTHLIKTRGQQVTLRCSPKSGHDTVSWYQQALGQGPQFIFQYYEEEERQRGNFPDRFSGHQFPNYSSELNVNALLLGDSALYLCASRGREGGEKLFFGSGTQLSVL.

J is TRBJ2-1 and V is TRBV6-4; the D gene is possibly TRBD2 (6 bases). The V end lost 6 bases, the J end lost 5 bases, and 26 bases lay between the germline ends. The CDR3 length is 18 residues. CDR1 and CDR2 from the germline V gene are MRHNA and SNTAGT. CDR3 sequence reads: CASRRGGTILGYDNEQFF. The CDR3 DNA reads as TGTGCCAGCAGAAGGGGAGGTACGATCTTGGGGTACGACAATGAGCAGTTCTTC.

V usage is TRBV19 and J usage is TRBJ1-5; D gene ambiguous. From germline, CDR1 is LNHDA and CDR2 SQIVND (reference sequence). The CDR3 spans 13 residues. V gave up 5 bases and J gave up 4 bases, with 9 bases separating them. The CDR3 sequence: CASSLRGNQPQHF. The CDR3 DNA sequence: TGTGCCAGTAGTCTACGCGGTAATCAGCCCCAGCATTTT.